The clone carrying this T cell receptor beta chain showed up just once. This entry belongs to a study of T cell changes during pregnancy in multiple sclerosis. Trimming removed 3 bases from V and 1 base from J, with 9 bases in between. Looked up from germline, CDR1 is LGHNA and CDR2 is YSLEER. This CDR3 region has 14 residues. Repertoires were generated with immunoSEQ multiplex PCR, while TCRdb's copy carries only in-frame clones and drops some. The table lists approximately 65,000 clones, around 92% of them singletons, with around 2.9% in the top ten. This specimen was CD8+ T cells from peripheral blood mononuclear cells, taken in the third trimester of pregnancy. The receptor's source is a female donor in good health, enrolled as a control in a pregnancy study. The rearrangement links TRBV4-3 to TRBJ1-1; D is perhaps TRBD1 (6 bases). CDR3 DNA sequence: TGCGCCAGCAGCCAGGACAGATCGAACACTGAAGCTTTCTTT. It encodes CASSQDRSNTEAFF.